This T cell receptor beta chain was profiled in a study of blood T cell repertoires in COVID-19. Study details: Sources were T cells, B-cell-depleted T cells, or PBMCs; the material itself was cDNA or gDNA.

Original handling: Reference gene primer amplification yielded estimated nucleated cell counts. Sequencing used immunoSEQ multiplex PCR; TCRdb keeps in-frame clones, though not all of them. Clone size and V and J calls were adopted from that table, with D and trimming inferred from the DNA. Of roughly 380,000 clones in the sample, more than 70% are singletons; the top ten hold over 3.5%. With V trimmed by 5 bases and J by 3 bases, 7 bases remained unmatched. The germline V gene encodes CDR1 MNHNY and CDR2 SVGAGI (reference sequence). CDR3 length: 15 amino acids. The Seattle site enrolled patients during active infection and followed them longitudinally.

This TCR was sampled from a woman aged 55-69 years with COVID-19, enrolled during active disease. The rearrangement uses TRBV6-6 and TRBJ2-3; 8 nucleotides align to TRBD1. Sequencing used peripheral blood. CDR3 loop: CASSAPTGVTDTQYF. CDR3 coding DNA: TGTGCCAGCAGTGCACCGACAGGGGTAACAGATACGCAGTATTTT.